Following are 14 T cell receptor beta chains from one sample sequenced in a study of shared clonotypes between healthy human individuals. TCRdb's copy holds only in-frame clones and misses some; the assay was immunoSEQ multiplex PCR. The table has 750,000 to 1,000,000 clones, approximately 92% seen once; the top ten hold nearly 25%. Naivety among CD8 cells was defined by CD45RO negativity and positive CCR7 selection, thereby excluding terminally differentiated effector memory CD45RA+ cells. What was sequenced was naive CD8+ T cells sorted from blood. The receptors were gathered from a man aged 25 to 40 in good health.

The genes are TRBV7-9 and TRBJ2-3; tentative D call: TRBD2 (5 bases). The CDR3 consists of 14 residues. V lost 7 bases to trimming and J lost 2 bases, with 13 bases between them. Per germline, CDR1 SEHNR and CDR2 FQNEAQ (reference sequence). The CDR3 here is CASIQAVDTDTQYF. The DNA of the CDR3 is TGTGCCAGCATTCAAGCGGTCGACACAGATACGCAGTATTTT. The full variable domain, in which reference TRBV7-9 and TRBJ2-3 provide the parts outside the CDR3, is DTGVSQNPRHKITKRGQNVTFRCDPISEHNRLYWYRQTLGQGPEFLTYFQNEAQLEKSRLLSDRFSAERPKGSFSTLEIQRTEQGDSAMYLCASIQAVDTDTQYFGPGTRLTVL.

The chain employs TRBV5-4 and TRBJ2-1, with D tentatively TRBD2 (6 bases). The ends were cut back, 4 bases at V and 6 bases at J, with 8 bases in the middle. CDR1 SGHNT and CDR2 YYREEE come from the germline V gene (reference sequence). There are 12 residues in the CDR3. The CDR3 here is CASSIAVNEQFF. CDR3 DNA sequence: TGTGCCAGCAGCATAGCGGTCAATGAGCAGTTCTTC. The full variable domain, completed using reference TRBV5-4 and TRBJ2-1, is ETGVTQSPTHLIKTRGQQVTLRCSSQSGHNTVSWYQQALGQGPQFIFQYYREEENGRGNFPPRFSGLQFPNYSSELNVNALELDDSALYLCASSIAVNEQFFGPGTRLTVL.

The chain employs TRBV11-2 and TRBJ2-3, with 11 bases identical to TRBD2. J was trimmed by 12 bases and V by 7 bases; bases with no gene match: 6. The germline CDR1 and CDR2 sequences are SGHAT and FQNNGV. The CDR3 runs 12 residues. The CDR3 protein is CASTSLAGGQYF. The CDR3 DNA reads TGTGCCAGCACCTCCCTAGCGGGAGGCCAGTATTTT.

This clone was found a few times. The V gene is TRBV28, the J gene TRBJ2-7, with TRBD1 matching 8 bases. The CDR3 spans 16 residues. V shed 3 bases, J shed 1 base, and the junction held 8 bases outside the gene matches. Looked up from germline, CDR1 is MDHEN and CDR2 is SYDVKM. The CDR3 here is CASSFSRQGNSYEQYF. Written as DNA, the CDR3 is TGTGCCAGCAGTTTTTCCCGACAGGGGAATTCCTACGAGCAGTACTTC.

This clone appeared a single time. The V and J genes are TRBV11-2 and TRBJ2-7, with 11 bases fitting TRBD2. In germline, CDR1 is SGHAT, CDR2 FQNNGV. CDR3 length: 16 residues. Trimming at V came to 7 bases and at J to 6 bases, leaving 14 bases not matched to a gene. CDR3 coding DNA: TGTGCCAGCACCCAGGGGGTACTAGCGGGAGAATTCGAGCAGTACTTC. Translating gives CASTQGVLAGEFEQYF.

This clone has a single count. The chain is built from TRBV7-9 and TRBJ1-1; D gene unclear. Germline V gene lookup returns CDR1 SEHNR and CDR2 FQNEAQ (reference sequence). CDR3 size: 13 residues. V dropped 1 base and J dropped 7 bases, with 10 bases sitting between them. The CDR3 DNA reads TGTGCCAGCAGCTTAGAACAAGATGTTGAAGCTTTCTTT. Protein product: CASSLEQDVEAFF.

The rearrangement joins TRBV9 to TRBJ2-7; tentatively, D is TRBD1 or TRBD2 (5 bases each). This CDR3 contains 12 residues. V shed 5 bases and J shed 1 base, with 7 bases lying between them. Germline assignment: CDR1 SGDLS and CDR2 YYNGEE. The CDR3 loop is CASRGESYEQYF. As DNA, the CDR3 is TGTGCCAGCAGGGGGGAGTCCTACGAGCAGTACTTC.

The V gene is TRBV6-4, the J gene TRBJ2-1; maybe TRBD2 (5 bases). The CDR3 covers 13 residues. With 0 bases removed from V and 10 bases from J, the gap between germline ends came to 10 bases. Germline V CDR1 and CDR2: MRHNA, SNTAGT. CDR3 DNA: TGTGCCAGCAGTGACTCGAATGGCGGGGAGCAGTTCTTC. Protein sequence: CASSDSNGGEQFF.

This clone was detected many times. The chain links TRBV29-1 to TRBJ2-1; 10 bases are a match to TRBD2. The CDR3 runs 15 residues. V lost 0 bases, J lost 5 bases, and 4 bases stayed unmatched. From germline, CDR1 is SQVTM and CDR2 ANQGSEA. For the CDR3, the DNA is TGCAGCGTTGAAGAGGTAGCGGGAGGTCACAATGAGCAGTTCTTC. Protein product: CSVEEVAGGHNEQFF.

The rearrangement uses TRBV9 and TRBJ2-7; a weak D match, TRBD2 (6 bases). Trimming pared 0 bases from V and 6 bases from J, leaving 10 bases between. Germline CDR1 is SGDLS and CDR2 is YYNGEE. This CDR3 comprises 13 residues. CDR3 DNA: TGTGCCAGCAGCGTAGCGGAGGGCGCCGAGCAGTACTTC. Translating it yields CASSVAEGAEQYF.

This clone was counted between two and nine times. The genes are TRBV5-1 and TRBJ2-1; no definite D call. Trimming shortened V by 0 bases and J by 8 bases, and 3 bases separated the two germline ends. The CDR3 consists of 11 residues. CDR1 SGHRS and CDR2 YFSETQ come from the germline V gene. The CDR3 protein is CASSLGHEQFF. CDR3 DNA sequence: TGCGCCAGCAGCTTGGGCCATGAGCAGTTCTTC.

This clone was seen only once. The chain employs TRBV19 and TRBJ2-7, with D tentatively TRBD1 or TRBD2 (6 bases each). This CDR3 is built from 15 residues. Trimming removed 3 bases from V and 3 bases from J, with 15 bases in between. Germline CDR1 LNHDA, CDR2 SQIVND (reference sequence). Here the CDR3 reads CASSIGWGANYEQYF. Written as DNA, the CDR3 is TGTGCCAGTAGTATTGGATGGGGGGCCAACTACGAGCAGTACTTC.

The CDR3 nucleotides read TGTGCCAGCAGCCAAGGGGCAGGGGGCGGGTACGAGCAGTACTTC. Amino acids: CASSQGAGGGYEQYF. The J gene is TRBJ2-7, the V gene TRBV7-3; 8 bases line up with TRBD1. CDR3 size: 15 residues. CDR1 and CDR2 from the germline V gene are SGHTA and FQGTGA. V shed 5 bases and J 4 bases; nucleotides not matched to a gene: 10.

The J gene is TRBJ2-7, the V gene TRBV27; TRBD2 matches at 11 bases. CDR3 size: 21 residues. Germline loops: CDR1 MNHEY, CDR2 SMNVEV (reference sequence). V shed 0 bases, J shed 2 bases, and the junction held 18 bases outside the gene matches. The CDR3 nucleotides read TGTGCCAGCAGTTTATCACGGAGGGGACTAGCGGTTCGTTTTAGGGCCTACGAGCAGTACTTC. It specifies CASSLSRRGLAVRFRAYEQYF.